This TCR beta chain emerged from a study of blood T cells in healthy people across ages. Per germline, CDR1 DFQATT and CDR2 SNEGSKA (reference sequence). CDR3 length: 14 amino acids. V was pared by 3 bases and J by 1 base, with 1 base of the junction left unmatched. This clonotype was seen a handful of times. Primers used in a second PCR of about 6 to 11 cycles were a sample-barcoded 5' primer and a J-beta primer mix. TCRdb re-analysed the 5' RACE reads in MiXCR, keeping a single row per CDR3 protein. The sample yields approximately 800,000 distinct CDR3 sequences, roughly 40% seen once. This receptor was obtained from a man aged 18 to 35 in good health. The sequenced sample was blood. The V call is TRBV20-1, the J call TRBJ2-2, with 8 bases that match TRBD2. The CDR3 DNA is TGCAGTGCTAGGGCGGGGGGGAACACCGGGGAGCTGTTTTTT. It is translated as CSARAGGNTGELFF.